This is a list of T cell receptor beta chains from one sample in a study of blood T cell repertoires in COVID-19. TCRdb's copy holds only in-frame clones and misses some; the assay was immunoSEQ multiplex PCR. The sample has some 100,000 clones; 81% are singletons. Sequences were obtained from peripheral blood. The source is a man in his 60s with acute or convalescent COVID-19. Each CDR3 is given with its conserved first and last residue. Each record gives: clone size, D gene, J gene, CDR3 length, V gene, CDR3 protein, CDR3 DNA. A D gene is named only where the DNA matches it firmly. Clone size is not always given. Where it is, it says once, few, many or a class for expanded clones.

NA,TRBD2,TRBJ2-1,18,TRBV19,CASSIDRTSGGRRNEQFF,TGTGCCAGTAGTATAGATAGGACTAGCGGGGGCCGACGGAATGAGCAGTTCTTC
few,NA,TRBJ2-7,17,TRBV14,CASSQRRLGPSSYEQYF,TGTGCCAGCAGCCAACGTAGACTGGGGCCCAGCTCCTACGAGCAGTACTTC
NA,TRBD1,TRBJ2-3,13,TRBV6-4,CASGQGETDTQYF,TGTGCCAGCGGACAGGGGGAGACAGATACGCAGTATTTT
NA,TRBD1,TRBJ1-1,14,TRBV27,CASRTGQGATEAFF,TGTGCCAGCAGGACAGGACAGGGGGCTACTGAAGCTTTCTTT
NA,NA,TRBJ2-7,14,TRBV7-2,CASSYSPYNYEQYF,TGTGCCAGCAGCTATTCCCCTTATAACTACGAGCAGTACTTC
NA,NA,TRBJ1-5,12,TRBV10-3,CAISGTFQPQHF,TGTGCCATCAGCGGGACTTTTCAGCCCCAGCATTTT
few,TRBD1,TRBJ2-7,16,TRBV7-2,CASSRQAGQGTYEQYF,TGTGCCAGCAGCCGCCAGGCGGGACAGGGGACTTACGAGCAGTACTTC
NA,TRBD2,TRBJ2-3,16,TRBV7-3,CASSLLAGGRTDTQYF,TGTGCCAGCAGCTTATTGGCGGGAGGGCGTACAGATACGCAGTATTTT
NA,TRBD2,TRBJ2-7,14,TRBV29-1,CSVVRSGTTYEQYF,TGCAGCGTTGTTCGTAGCGGGACTACCTACGAGCAGTACTTC
NA,NA,TRBJ2-7,14,TRBV6-2/TRBV6-3,CASSYSEELREQYF,TGTGCCAGCAGTTACTCGGAGGAGTTGAGGGAGCAGTACTTC
NA,TRBD2,TRBJ2-7,18,TRBV6-2/TRBV6-3,CASSYFTSGSSPSYEQYF,TGTGCCAGCAGTTACTTTACTAGCGGGAGCTCCCCTTCCTACGAGCAGTACTTC
once,TRBD1,TRBJ2-3,16,TRBV6-1,CASSVTGTGGADTQYF,TGTGCCAGCAGTGTAACGGGCACAGGGGGTGCAGATACGCAGTATTTT
NA,NA,TRBJ1-1,13,TRBV12-3/TRBV12-4,CASSLVRYTEAFF,TGTGCCAGCAGTTTAGTCAGGTACACTGAAGCTTTCTTT
NA,TRBD1,TRBJ1-5,16,TRBV27,CASSLIRGNSNQPQHF,TGTGCCAGCAGTTTAATCAGGGGGAATAGCAATCAGCCCCAGCATTTT
NA,TRBD1,TRBJ1-1,15,TRBV6-5,CASSYRSDRGAEAFF,TGTGCCAGCAGTTACCGTTCGGACAGGGGGGCTGAAGCTTTCTTT
NA,TRBD1,TRBJ1-3,14,TRBV19,CASSGTVSGNTIYF,TGTGCCAGTAGTGGGACAGTCTCTGGAAACACCATATATTTT
NA,NA,TRBJ1-5,13,TRBV19,CASGSGRNQPQHF,TGTGCCAGTGGGTCAGGGCGCAATCAGCCCCAGCATTTT
NA,NA,TRBJ2-7,16,TRBV7-6,CASSHNPGQNSYEQYF,TGTGCCAGCAGTCATAATCCGGGACAAAACTCCTACGAGCAGTACTTC
NA,TRBD1,TRBJ1-2,14,TRBV7-9,CASSRPGRGDGYTF,TGTGCCAGCAGCCGACCCGGCAGGGGGGATGGCTACACCTTC
many,TRBD1,TRBJ2-3,13,TRBV3-1/TRBV3-2,CASSRNRGNTQYF,TGTGCCAGCAGCCGCAACAGGGGGAATACGCAGTATTTT
NA,NA,TRBJ1-1,17,TRBV19,CASSTLFRGTMNTEAFF,TGTGCCAGTAGTACCCTCTTTAGGGGCACAATGAACACTGAAGCTTTCTTT
NA,TRBD1,TRBJ2-4,14,TRBV5-1,CASSTTGGASIQYF,TGCGCCAGCAGCACGACAGGGGGCGCTTCCATTCAGTACTTC
few,NA,TRBJ1-1,13,TRBV6-5,CASRLAGGTEAFF,TGTGCCAGCAGGTTAGCGGGGGGAACTGAAGCTTTCTTT
once,NA,TRBJ2-7,15,TRBV18,CASSGIGGSSYEQYF,TGTGCCAGCTCTGGAATTGGAGGGAGCTCCTACGAGCAGTACTTC
NA,NA,TRBJ1-5,12,TRBV7-9,CASSFSDQPQHF,TGTGCCAGCAGCTTTTCCGATCAGCCCCAGCATTTT
few,TRBD1,TRBJ1-1,14,TRBV25-1,CASSNRGSNTEAFF,TGTGCCAGTTCAAACAGGGGATCGAACACTGAAGCTTTCTTT